These T cell receptor beta chains were read from a single sample in a study of identical twins. Via MiXCR, TCRdb re-called the 5' RACE reads, giving one row per CDR3 protein. This table holds roughly 570,000 distinct CDR3 sequences, 9.6% found once. These data also featured in a second study, about yellow fever vaccine responses in identical twins.

The material sequenced was PBMCs. The source of these receptors is a woman aged 18 to 35 in good health. The CDR3 runs from the conserved cysteine through the conserved F or W. D genes are given only for firm matches. A clone size is listed for some rows: how often the clone was seen (once, few, many), or a class if it is expanded.

>TRBJ1-1|few|TRBV2|-
CASSEEGTKAFF
TGTGCCAGCAGTGAAGAGGGGACTAAAGCTTTCTTT
>TRBJ1-5|-|TRBV2|-
CASSEEGVQPQHF
TGTGCCAGCAGTGAGGAAGGGGTTCAGCCCCAGCATTTT
>TRBJ2-6|few|TRBV11-1|TRBD1
CASSLALSGGETGANVLTF
TGTGCCAGCAGCTTAGCCTTGTCAGGGGGCGAGACTGGGGCCAACGTCCTGACTTTC
>TRBJ2-2|few|TRBV5-1|-
CASSLGSGTTGELFF
TGCGCCAGCAGCTTGGGCTCAGGGACAACCGGGGAGCTGTTTTTT
>TRBJ2-7|few|TRBV7-9|TRBD1
CASDRGYLYEQYF
TGTGCCAGTGACAGGGGTTATCTCTACGAGCAGTACTTC
>TRBJ2-7|-|TRBV6-1|TRBD1
CASRHKTGGSYEQYF
TGTGCCAGCAGACACAAGACAGGGGGCTCCTACGAGCAGTACTTC
>TRBJ2-3|few|TRBV11-2|TRBD2
CASSLDLAVLGTDTQYF
TGTGCCAGCAGCTTAGATCTAGCGGTCCTGGGGACAGATACGCAGTATTTT
>TRBJ2-1|many|TRBV27|TRBD1
CASSLGTGGPEQFF
TGTGCCAGCAGTCTAGGGACAGGGGGTCCTGAGCAGTTCTTC
>TRBJ2-7|-|TRBV6-4|TRBD1
CASSVSGTGGYEQYF
TGTGCCAGCAGTGTTTCCGGGACAGGGGGTTACGAGCAGTACTTC
>TRBJ2-5|-|TRBV12-3/TRBV12-4|TRBD1
CASSNVQGAPGETQYF
TGTGCCAGCAGTAACGTACAGGGGGCGCCGGGAGAGACCCAGTACTTC
>TRBJ2-2|few|TRBV6-1|-
CASQYGAGEAGELFF
TGTGCCTCTCAGTACGGGGCAGGGGAAGCCGGGGAGCTGTTTTTT
>TRBJ2-5|many|TRBV5-1|TRBD2
CASSLAGWAYQETQYF
TGCGCCAGCAGTCTAGCGGGGTGGGCGTACCAAGAGACCCAGTACTTC
>TRBJ2-7|-|TRBV20-1|-
CSAPNRGGNYEQYF
TGCAGTGCTCCGAACAGGGGGGGGAACTACGAGCAGTACTTC
>TRBJ2-7|many|TRBV13|TRBD1
CASSSSGTGNYEQYF
TGTGCCAGCAGCTCATCCGGGACAGGGAACTACGAGCAGTACTTC
>TRBJ2-1|-|TRBV20-1|TRBD1
CSADDRDYNEQFF
TGCAGTGCTGATGACAGGGATTACAATGAGCAGTTCTTC
>TRBJ2-7|-|TRBV28|-
CASSPHGTGVLEQYF
TGTGCCAGCAGTCCGCACGGGACGGGTGTTCTCGAGCAGTACTTC
>TRBJ2-3|-|TRBV7-6|-
CASSLSAGTDTQYF
TGTGCCAGCAGCTTATCTGCCGGGACAGATACGCAGTATTTT
>TRBJ2-2|few|TRBV20-1|TRBD1
CSARDLGQGIDTGELFF
TGCAGTGCTAGAGATCTAGGACAGGGAATCGACACCGGGGAGCTGTTTTTT
>TRBJ2-7|-|TRBV7-8|TRBD1
CASSFRTGSPYEQYF
TGTGCCAGCAGCTTTCGGACAGGCAGCCCGTACGAGCAGTACTTC
>TRBJ2-6|many|TRBV5-1|TRBD1
CASSFADRGNFGANVLTF
TGCGCCAGCAGCTTTGCGGACAGGGGTAACTTTGGGGCCAACGTCCTGACTTTC
>TRBJ1-1|-|TRBV12-3/TRBV12-4|-
CASSFQGWEDTEAFF
TGTGCCAGCAGTTTTCAGGGGTGGGAGGACACTGAAGCTTTCTTT
>TRBJ2-7|-|TRBV11-1|TRBD1
CASSFYRGGPYEQYF
TGTGCCAGCAGCTTTTACAGGGGTGGGCCCTACGAGCAGTACTTC
>TRBJ2-1|-|TRBV3-1|TRBD2
CASSQAGLAGGPMYKEQFF
TGTGCCAGCAGCCAAGCCGGACTAGCGGGAGGGCCAATGTACAAAGAGCAGTTCTTC
>TRBJ2-1|many|TRBV5-1|TRBD2
CASSLGGTSGTYNEQFF
TGCGCCAGCAGCTTGGGTGGGACTAGCGGGACTTACAATGAGCAGTTCTTC
>TRBJ2-7|few|TRBV7-9|-
CASSPPNYEQYF
TGTGCCAGCAGCCCCCCAAACTACGAGCAGTACTTC